Listed below are T cell receptor beta chains from one sample, sequenced in a study of spatial heterogeneity in lung cancer. TCRdb re-analysed the 5' RACE reads in MiXCR, keeping a single row per CDR3 protein. The profile shows around 110,000 distinct CDR3 sequences, about 12% of them singletons. The sample in question was PBMCs, obtained at follow-up. Receptors were obtained from a male donor with early-stage non-small cell lung cancer. Both conserved end residues are trimmed from each CDR3. D genes are given only for firm matches.

>TRBV25-1|.|TRBJ2-3
ASSSLAGQY
>TRBV28|.|TRBJ2-1
ASSFPGTSNEQF
>TRBV19|TRBD1|TRBJ2-2
ASTLYRDRVHGELF
>TRBV7-3|.|TRBJ1-2
ASSLSTEANYGYT
>TRBV5-1|TRBD1|TRBJ1-4
ASSLEQGREKLF
>TRBV7-3|.|TRBJ2-3
ASSSTHTDTQY
>TRBV9|.|TRBJ1-1
ASSVGGGLNTEAF
>TRBV27|.|TRBJ2-1
ASSLSPSNNEQF
>TRBV5-6|.|TRBJ2-7
ASSYRREQY
>TRBV7-6|.|TRBJ1-1
ASSLIRGEAF
>TRBV28|.|TRBJ2-7
ASSLSSEQY
>TRBV10-3|TRBD1|TRBJ2-6
AISVGTGGANVLT
>TRBV5-8|TRBD1|TRBJ2-1
ASSLGRRQGIEQF
>TRBV12-5|.|TRBJ1-3
ASAIGGSGNTIY
>TRBV2|TRBD2|TRBJ2-7
ASSGGTSGRYEQY
>TRBV5-4|TRBD2|TRBJ2-5
ASSLSAGGLQETQY
>TRBV12-3/TRBV12-4|TRBD1|TRBJ1-1
ASSLAQTGGEAF
>TRBV6-4|.|TRBJ1-2
ASSLTGSEGYT
>TRBV2|TRBD1|TRBJ2-5
ASSEAGGAQETQY
>TRBV6-6|.|TRBJ2-3
ASRGSGTDTQY
>TRBV10-3|TRBD2|TRBJ2-5
AISGGQETQY
>TRBV7-8|.|TRBJ1-6
ASSLKMDNSPLH
>TRBV6-2/TRBV6-3|.|TRBJ1-5
ASKPSGGTNQPQH
>TRBV11-2|.|TRBJ2-3
ASSEGSIKRALNGNTQY
>TRBV20-1|.|TRBJ1-5
SASPISSNQPQH
>TRBV20-1|.|TRBJ1-1
SARNPQGTNTEAF
>TRBV5-1|TRBD2|TRBJ2-7
ASSPGLAAYEQY
>TRBV10-3|.|TRBJ2-7
AIRQQGGEQY
>TRBV19|TRBD1|TRBJ2-6
ASSPATGNSGANVLT
>TRBV5-4|TRBD1|TRBJ2-1
ASSLVPGQEQF
>TRBV27|.|TRBJ2-3
ASSLKRTGGTDTQY
>TRBV5-1|.|TRBJ1-6
ASSLGDRSSPLH
>TRBV5-1|.|TRBJ2-7
ASSYPGVYEQY
>TRBV20-1|TRBD1|TRBJ2-3
SAYTGGTDTQY
>TRBV7-2|TRBD2|TRBJ2-2
ASSLLPGGTTNTGELF
>TRBV20-1|TRBD2|TRBJ2-1
SARVLAGYNEQF
>TRBV18|.|TRBJ1-3
ASSPSSQIAGNTIY
>TRBV3-1|.|TRBJ2-3
ASSQEPAGQLTDTQY
>TRBV20-1|TRBD1|TRBJ1-5
SARTGTGFNQPQH
>TRBV28|.|TRBJ2-5
ASSTRDTETQY
>TRBV9|TRBD2|TRBJ2-1
ASSVAGGPVDEQF
>TRBV6-5|.|TRBJ2-7
ASSFGSRRHEQY
>TRBV27|TRBD1|TRBJ2-7
ASSGDRVRYEQY
>TRBV20-1|.|TRBJ2-3
SAREGSHSTDTQY
>TRBV29-1|TRBD1|TRBJ1-5
SVRDSLNQPQH
>TRBV12-3/TRBV12-4|.|TRBJ1-1
ASSYDYTEAF
>TRBV4-1|.|TRBJ2-1
ASSQDGFGQF
>TRBV7-8|TRBD2|TRBJ2-2
ANSGGPNTGELF
>TRBV5-1|.|TRBJ1-5
ASSLVPGRDQPQH
>TRBV5-1|.|TRBJ1-6
ASSLGGSAYNSPLH